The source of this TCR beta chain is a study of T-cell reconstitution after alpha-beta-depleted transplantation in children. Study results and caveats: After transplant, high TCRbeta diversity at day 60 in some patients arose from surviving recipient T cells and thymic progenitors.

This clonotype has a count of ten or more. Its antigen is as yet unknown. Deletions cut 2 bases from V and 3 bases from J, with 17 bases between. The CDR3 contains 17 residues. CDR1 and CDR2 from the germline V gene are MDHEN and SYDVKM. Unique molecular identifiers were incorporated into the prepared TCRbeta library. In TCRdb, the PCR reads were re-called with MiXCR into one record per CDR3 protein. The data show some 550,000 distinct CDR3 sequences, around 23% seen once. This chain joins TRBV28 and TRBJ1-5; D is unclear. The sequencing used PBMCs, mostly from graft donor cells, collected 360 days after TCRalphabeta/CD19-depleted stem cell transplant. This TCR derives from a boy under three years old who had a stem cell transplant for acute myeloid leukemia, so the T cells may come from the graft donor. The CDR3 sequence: CASSLGFWSEANQPQHF. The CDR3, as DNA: TGTGCCAGCAGTTTAGGTTTTTGGTCAGAGGCCAATCAGCCCCAGCATTTT.